This entry features one T cell receptor beta chain sequence. This entry comes from a study of T cell changes during pregnancy in multiple sclerosis. The CDR3 consists of 12 residues. The germline V gene encodes CDR1 SQVTM and CDR2 ANQGSEA. J lost 1 base, V lost 7 bases, and 3 bases had no gene match. Some clones are missing from TCRdb's copy, which holds only in-frame ones; the method was immunoSEQ multiplex PCR. The top ten hold about 1.2% of the sample, which has under 70,000 clones, around 92% seen once. Sequenced here: peripheral blood, sampled after pregnancy. J is TRBJ1-1 and V is TRBV29-1; TRBD1 agrees at 7 bases. The TCR was taken from a female donor in good health, enrolled as a control in a pregnancy study. The CDR3 DNA reads as TGCAGCGCAAGACAGGGGAACACTGAAGCTTTCTTT. This gives the protein CSARQGNTEAFF.